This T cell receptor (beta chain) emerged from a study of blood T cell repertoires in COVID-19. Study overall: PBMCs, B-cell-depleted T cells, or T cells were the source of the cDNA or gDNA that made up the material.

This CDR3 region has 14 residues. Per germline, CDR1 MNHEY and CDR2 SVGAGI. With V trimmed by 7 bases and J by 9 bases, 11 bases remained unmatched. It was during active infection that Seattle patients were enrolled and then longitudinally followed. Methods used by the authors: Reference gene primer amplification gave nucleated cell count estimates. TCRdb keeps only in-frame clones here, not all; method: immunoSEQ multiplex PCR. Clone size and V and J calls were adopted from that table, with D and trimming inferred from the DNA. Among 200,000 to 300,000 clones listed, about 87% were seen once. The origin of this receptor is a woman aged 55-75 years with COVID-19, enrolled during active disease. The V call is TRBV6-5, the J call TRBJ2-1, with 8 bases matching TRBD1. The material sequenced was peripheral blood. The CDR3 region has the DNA TGTGCCAGCAAACTAGACAGGGGTGGGTTTGAGCAGTTCTTC. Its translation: CASKLDRGGFEQFF.